The 8 T cell receptor beta chains reported below all come from one sample, sequenced in a study of OX40 agonist ivuxolimab in advanced cancers. Using immunoSEQ multiplex PCR, the repertoire was profiled, and TCRdb retains in-frame clones only, with some absent. This sample has under 20,000 clones, with about 87% found just once. The source was CD4+ or CD8+ T cells sorted from blood, collected in a trial of the OX40 agonist ivuxolimab. The receptors derive from an adult with an advanced solid tumor such as melanoma, head and neck, liver or kidney cancer.

This sequence joins TRBV29-1 and TRBJ2-2, with 9 nucleotides matching TRBD1. Trimming took 5 bases from V and 2 from J; bases not matched to a gene: 3. The CDR3 loop spans 14 amino acids. Germline V gives CDR1 SQVTM, CDR2 ANQGSEA. CDR3 residues: CSVRDRANTGELFF. DNA for the CDR3: TGCAGCGTTAGGGACAGGGCTAACACCGGGGAGCTGTTTTTT.

The chain links TRBV7-3 to TRBJ2-2, with D possibly being TRBD1 (5 bases). Germline V gene sequence: CDR1 SGHTA, CDR2 FQGTGA. V was pared by 0 bases and J by 9 bases, with 17 bases between. The CDR3 is 16 amino acids. CDR3 DNA: TGTGCCAGCAGCTTAACGGGTCCAACCCAGGGCAGGGAGCTGTTTTTT. Translation: CASSLTGPTQGRELFF.

The V gene is TRBV9, the J gene TRBJ2-3; the D gene is possibly TRBD2 (6 bases). Looked up from germline, CDR1 is SGDLS and CDR2 is YYNGEE. This CDR3 has 16 residues. Trimming shortened V by 2 bases and J by 3 bases, and 16 bases separated the two germline ends. The CDR3 reads CASSVHPEAGTDTQYF. The CDR3 coding sequence is TGTGCCAGCAGCGTCCACCCAGAGGCGGGAACAGATACGCAGTATTTT.

This sequence joins TRBV9 and TRBJ1-3, with D unresolved. The CDR3 is 15 residues long. The germline gives CDR1 SGDLS, CDR2 YYNGEE. Trimming took 2 bases from V and 0 from J, leaving 9 bases between them. Written as DNA, the CDR3 is TGTGCCAGCAGCGTCGCCGCAAGCTCTGGAAACACCATATATTTT. Its translation: CASSVAASSGNTIYF.

J is TRBJ2-5 and V is TRBV15, with D possibly being TRBD2 (6 bases). Germline values: CDR1 LNHNV, CDR2 YYDKDF (reference sequence). The CDR3 loop spans 15 amino acids. V was cut by 1 base and J by 4 bases, with 13 bases left in between. CDR3 in DNA: TGTGCCACCAGCAGAGCGATGGGACTTGGAGAGACCCAGTACTTC. Translated: CATSRAMGLGETQYF. The complete variable domain, with remaining parts taken from reference TRBV15 and TRBJ2-5, reads DAMVIQNPRYQVTQFGKPVTLSCSQTLNHNVMYWYQQKSSQAPKLLFHYYDKDFNNEADTPDNFQSRRPNTSFCFLDIRSPGLGDTAMYLCATSRAMGLGETQYFGPGTRLLVL.

This chain uses TRBV28 with TRBJ2-7; D is unclear. This CDR3 region has 12 residues. Trimming stripped 5 bases from V and 1 base from J, with 6 bases between. CDR1 and CDR2 from the germline V gene are MDHEN and SYDVKM. The CDR3 DNA reads TGTGCCAGCAGTCTTCCTTCCTACGAGCAGTACTTC. The encoded protein is CASSLPSYEQYF.

Only a few counts were recorded for this clone. This rearrangement joins TRBV6-5 to TRBJ1-5, with TRBD1 identical over 8 bases. With V trimmed by 10 bases and J by 2 bases, 7 bases remained unmatched. There are 14 residues in the CDR3. Germline V lookup: CDR1 MNHEY, CDR2 SVGAGI. The CDR3 DNA is TGTGCCACCGCAGACAGGGGAGGCAATCAGCCCCAGCATTTT. Its translation is CATADRGGNQPQHF.

V gene TRBV14 combines with J gene TRBJ1-3; no reliable D call. CDR1 SGHDN and CDR2 FVKESK come from the germline V gene. V lost 5 bases, J lost 0 bases, and 17 bases lay in between. The CDR3 contains 17 residues. The CDR3 here is CASSNTQAFDSGNTIYF. The CDR3 nucleotides read TGTGCCAGCAGCAATACTCAGGCATTTGACTCTGGAAACACCATATATTTT.